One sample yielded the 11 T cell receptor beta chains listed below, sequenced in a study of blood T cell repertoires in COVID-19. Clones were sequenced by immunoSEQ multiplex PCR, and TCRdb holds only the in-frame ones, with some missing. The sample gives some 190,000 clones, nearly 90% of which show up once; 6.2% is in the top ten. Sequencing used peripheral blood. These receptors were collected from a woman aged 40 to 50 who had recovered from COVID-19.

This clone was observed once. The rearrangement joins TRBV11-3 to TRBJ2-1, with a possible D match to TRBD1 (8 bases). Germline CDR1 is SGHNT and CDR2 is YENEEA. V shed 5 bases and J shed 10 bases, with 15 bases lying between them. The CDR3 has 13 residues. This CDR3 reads CASSSTGGGEQFF. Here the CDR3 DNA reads TGTGCCAGCAGCAGCACAGGGGGGGGAGAGCAGTTCTTC.

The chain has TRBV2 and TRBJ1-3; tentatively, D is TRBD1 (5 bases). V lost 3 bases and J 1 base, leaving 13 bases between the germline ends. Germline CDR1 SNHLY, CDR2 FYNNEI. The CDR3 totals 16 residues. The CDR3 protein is CASSDGRTLSGNTIYF. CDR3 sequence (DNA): TGTGCCAGCAGTGACGGCAGGACACTTTCTGGAAACACCATATATTTT.

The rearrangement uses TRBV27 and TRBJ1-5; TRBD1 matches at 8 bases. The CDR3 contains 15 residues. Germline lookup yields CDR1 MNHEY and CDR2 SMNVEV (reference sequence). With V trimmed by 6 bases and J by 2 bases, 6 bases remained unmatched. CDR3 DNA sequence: TGTGCCAGCAGGGGTACAGGGGGTGGCAATCAGCCCCAGCATTTT. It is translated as CASRGTGGGNQPQHF.

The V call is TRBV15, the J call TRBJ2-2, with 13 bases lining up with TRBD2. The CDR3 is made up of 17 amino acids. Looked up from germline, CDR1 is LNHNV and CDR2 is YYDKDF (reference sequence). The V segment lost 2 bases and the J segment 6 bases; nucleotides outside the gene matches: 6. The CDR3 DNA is TGTGCCACCAGCAGAATACCGGGACTAGCGGGATCCGGGGAGCTGTTTTTT. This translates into CATSRIPGLAGSGELFF.

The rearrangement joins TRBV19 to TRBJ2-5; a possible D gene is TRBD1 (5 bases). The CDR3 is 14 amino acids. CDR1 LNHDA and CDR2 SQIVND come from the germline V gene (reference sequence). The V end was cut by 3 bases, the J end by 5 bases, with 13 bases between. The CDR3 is CASSMGLGRETQYF. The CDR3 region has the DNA TGTGCCAGTAGTATGGGGCTTGGCCGGGAGACCCAGTACTTC.

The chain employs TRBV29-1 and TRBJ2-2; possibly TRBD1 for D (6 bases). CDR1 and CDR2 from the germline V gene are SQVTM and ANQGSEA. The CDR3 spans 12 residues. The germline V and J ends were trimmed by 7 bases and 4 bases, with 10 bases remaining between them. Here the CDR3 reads CSAGQTTGELFF. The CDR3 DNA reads TGCAGCGCCGGACAGACCACCGGGGAGCTGTTTTTT.

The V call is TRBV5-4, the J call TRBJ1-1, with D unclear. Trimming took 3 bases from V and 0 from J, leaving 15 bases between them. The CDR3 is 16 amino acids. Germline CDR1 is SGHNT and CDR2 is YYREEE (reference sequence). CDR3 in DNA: TGTGCCAGCAGCTGGAGCCGGGTCTCTATGAACACTGAAGCTTTCTTT. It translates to CASSWSRVSMNTEAFF.

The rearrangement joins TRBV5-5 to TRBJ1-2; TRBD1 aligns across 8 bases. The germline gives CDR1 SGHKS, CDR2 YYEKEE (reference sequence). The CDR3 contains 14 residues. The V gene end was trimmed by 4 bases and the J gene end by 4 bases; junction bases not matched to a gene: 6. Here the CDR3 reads CASSPGGAGYGYTF. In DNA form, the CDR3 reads TGTGCCAGCAGCCCAGGGGGCGCAGGCTATGGCTACACCTTC.

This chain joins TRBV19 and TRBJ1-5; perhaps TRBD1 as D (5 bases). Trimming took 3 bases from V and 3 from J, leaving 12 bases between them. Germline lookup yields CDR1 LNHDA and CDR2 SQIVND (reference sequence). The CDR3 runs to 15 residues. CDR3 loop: CASSIKGQTNQPQHF. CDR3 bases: TGTGCCAGTAGTATTAAGGGGCAGACCAATCAGCCCCAGCATTTT.

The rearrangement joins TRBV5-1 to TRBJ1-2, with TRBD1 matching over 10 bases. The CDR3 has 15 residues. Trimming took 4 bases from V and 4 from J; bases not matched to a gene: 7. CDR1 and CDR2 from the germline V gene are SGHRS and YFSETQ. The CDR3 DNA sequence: TGCGCCAGCAGCCTGGACAGGGGGGAGGGCTATGGCTACACCTTC. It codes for CASSLDRGEGYGYTF.

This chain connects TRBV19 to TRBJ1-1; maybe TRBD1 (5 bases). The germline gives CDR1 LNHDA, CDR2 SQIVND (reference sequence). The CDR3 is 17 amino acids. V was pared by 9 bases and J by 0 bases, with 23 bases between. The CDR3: CASHLMGGTNVNTEAFF. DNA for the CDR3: TGTGCCAGCCACCTTATGGGGGGTACCAACGTGAACACTGAAGCTTTCTTT.